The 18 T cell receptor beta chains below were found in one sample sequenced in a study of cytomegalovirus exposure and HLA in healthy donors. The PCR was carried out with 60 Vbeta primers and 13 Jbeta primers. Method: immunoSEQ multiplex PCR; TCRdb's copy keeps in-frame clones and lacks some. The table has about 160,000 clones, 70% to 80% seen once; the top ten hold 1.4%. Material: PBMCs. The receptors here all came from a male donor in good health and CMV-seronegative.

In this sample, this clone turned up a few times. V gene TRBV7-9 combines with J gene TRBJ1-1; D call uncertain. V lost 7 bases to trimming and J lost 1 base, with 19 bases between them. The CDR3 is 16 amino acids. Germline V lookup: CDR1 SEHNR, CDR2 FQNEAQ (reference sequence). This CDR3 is CASTIDGLIGNTEAFF. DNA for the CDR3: TGTGCCAGCACCATTGACGGACTGATTGGGAACACTGAAGCTTTCTTT.

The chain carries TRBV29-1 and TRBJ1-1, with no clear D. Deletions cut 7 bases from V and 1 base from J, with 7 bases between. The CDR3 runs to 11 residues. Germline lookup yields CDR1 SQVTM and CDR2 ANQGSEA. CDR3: CSGQWNTEAFF. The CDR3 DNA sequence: TGCAGCGGGCAGTGGAACACTGAAGCTTTCTTT.

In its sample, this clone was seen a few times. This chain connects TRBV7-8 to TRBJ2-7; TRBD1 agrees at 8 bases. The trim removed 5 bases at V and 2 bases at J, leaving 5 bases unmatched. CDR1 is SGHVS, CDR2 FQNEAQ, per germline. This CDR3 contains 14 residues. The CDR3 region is CASSPGQGPYEQYF. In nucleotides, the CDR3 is TGTGCCAGCAGCCCCGGACAGGGTCCCTACGAGCAGTACTTC.

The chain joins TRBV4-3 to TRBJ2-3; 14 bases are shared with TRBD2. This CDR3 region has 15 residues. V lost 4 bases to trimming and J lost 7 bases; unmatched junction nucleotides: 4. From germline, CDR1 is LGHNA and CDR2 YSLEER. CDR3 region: CASSPGLAGGNTQYF. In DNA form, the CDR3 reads TGCGCCAGCAGCCCAGGACTAGCGGGAGGAAATACGCAGTATTTT.

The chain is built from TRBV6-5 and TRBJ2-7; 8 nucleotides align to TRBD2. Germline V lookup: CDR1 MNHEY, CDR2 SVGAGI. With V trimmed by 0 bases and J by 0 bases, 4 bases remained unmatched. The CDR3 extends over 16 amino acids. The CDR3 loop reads CASSYSIGGASYEQYF. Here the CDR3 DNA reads TGTGCCAGCAGTTACTCGATCGGGGGGGCCTCCTACGAGCAGTACTTC.

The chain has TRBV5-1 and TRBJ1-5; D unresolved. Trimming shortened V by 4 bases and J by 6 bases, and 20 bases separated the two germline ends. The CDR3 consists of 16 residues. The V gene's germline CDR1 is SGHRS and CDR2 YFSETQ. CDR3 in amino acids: CASSPPTRQTGQPQHF. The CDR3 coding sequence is TGCGCCAGCAGCCCACCCACGAGGCAGACGGGTCAGCCCCAGCATTTT.

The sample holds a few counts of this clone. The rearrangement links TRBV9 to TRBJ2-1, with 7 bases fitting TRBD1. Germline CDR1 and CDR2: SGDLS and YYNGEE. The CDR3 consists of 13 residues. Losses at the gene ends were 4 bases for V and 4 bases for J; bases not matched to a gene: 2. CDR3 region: CASSRQGYNEQFF. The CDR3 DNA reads TGTGCCAGCAGCCGACAGGGATACAATGAGCAGTTCTTC.

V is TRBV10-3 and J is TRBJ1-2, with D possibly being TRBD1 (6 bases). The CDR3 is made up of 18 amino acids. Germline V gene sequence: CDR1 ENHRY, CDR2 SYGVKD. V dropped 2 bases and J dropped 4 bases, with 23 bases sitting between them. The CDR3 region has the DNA TGTGCCATCAGTGAGCCGGAGGGGGGGCGCGCTGAGGGCTATGGCTACACCTTC. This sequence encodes CAISEPEGGRAEGYGYTF.

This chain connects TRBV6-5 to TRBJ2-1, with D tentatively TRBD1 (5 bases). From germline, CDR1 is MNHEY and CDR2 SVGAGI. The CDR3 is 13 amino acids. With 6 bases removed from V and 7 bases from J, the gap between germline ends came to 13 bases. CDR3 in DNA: TGTGCCAGCAGAAGACTCCAGGGAAATGAGCAGTTCTTC. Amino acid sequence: CASRRLQGNEQFF.

In DNA form, the CDR3 reads TGTGCCAGTAGTATGGGGACGGGACAGGTCTCCTACAATGAGCAGTTCTTC. Its protein is CASSMGTGQVSYNEQFF. The chain recombines TRBV19 with TRBJ2-1; 8 bases map to TRBD1. The CDR3 runs 17 residues. Germline CDR1 and CDR2: LNHDA and SQIVND (reference sequence). V dropped 3 bases and J dropped 0; count of bases not matched to a gene: 7.

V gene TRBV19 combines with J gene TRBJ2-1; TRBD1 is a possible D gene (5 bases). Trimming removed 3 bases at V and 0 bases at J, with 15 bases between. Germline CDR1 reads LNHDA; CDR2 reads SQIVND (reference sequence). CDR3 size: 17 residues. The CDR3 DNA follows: TGTGCCAGTAGTATTTTAAGCAGGGTGGGCTCCTACAATGAGCAGTTCTTC. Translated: CASSILSRVGSYNEQFF.

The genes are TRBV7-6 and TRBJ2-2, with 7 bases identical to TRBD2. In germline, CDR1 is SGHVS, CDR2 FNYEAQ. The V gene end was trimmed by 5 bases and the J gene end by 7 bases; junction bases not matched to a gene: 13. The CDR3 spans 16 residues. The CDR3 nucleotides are TGTGCCAGCAGCAATCAAGCGGGGTCGATTGGCGGGGAGCTGTTTTTT. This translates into CASSNQAGSIGGELFF.

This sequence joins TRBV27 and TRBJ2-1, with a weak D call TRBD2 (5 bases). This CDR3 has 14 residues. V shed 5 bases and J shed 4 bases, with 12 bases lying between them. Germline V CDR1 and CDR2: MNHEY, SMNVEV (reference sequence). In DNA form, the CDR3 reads TGTGCCAGCAGTAGTCTAGCAGGTTACAATGAGCAGTTCTTC. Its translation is CASSSLAGYNEQFF.

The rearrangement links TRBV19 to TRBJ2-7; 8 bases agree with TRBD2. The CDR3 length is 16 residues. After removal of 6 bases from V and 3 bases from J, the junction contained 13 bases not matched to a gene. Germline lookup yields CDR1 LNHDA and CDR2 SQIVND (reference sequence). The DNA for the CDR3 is TGTGCCAGTAGCGGGACGGCGTGGCGGGAGGTCTACGAGCAGTACTTC. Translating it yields CASSGTAWREVYEQYF.

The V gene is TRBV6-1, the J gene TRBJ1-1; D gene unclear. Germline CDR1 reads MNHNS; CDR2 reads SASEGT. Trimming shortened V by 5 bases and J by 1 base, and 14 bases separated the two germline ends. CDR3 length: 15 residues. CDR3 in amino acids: CASSSSTSGNTEAFF. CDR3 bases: TGTGCCAGCAGTAGCTCGACTTCGGGGAACACTGAAGCTTTCTTT.

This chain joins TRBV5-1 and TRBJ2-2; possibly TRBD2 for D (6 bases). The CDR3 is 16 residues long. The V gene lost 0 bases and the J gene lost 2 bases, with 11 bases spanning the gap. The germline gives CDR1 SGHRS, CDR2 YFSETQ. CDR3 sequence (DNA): TGCGCCAGCAGCTTGGACGGCGGGGCTAACACCGGGGAGCTGTTTTTT. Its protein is CASSLDGGANTGELFF.

CDR3 sequence reads: CASSVNQETQYF. The CDR3 bases are TGTGCCAGCTCGGTGAACCAAGAGACCCAGTACTTC. The chain uses TRBV16 and TRBJ2-5; D unclear. Germline values: CDR1 KGHSY, CDR2 FQNENV. The CDR3 spans 12 residues. V was shortened by 8 bases and J by 0 bases, with 7 bases between the two germline ends.

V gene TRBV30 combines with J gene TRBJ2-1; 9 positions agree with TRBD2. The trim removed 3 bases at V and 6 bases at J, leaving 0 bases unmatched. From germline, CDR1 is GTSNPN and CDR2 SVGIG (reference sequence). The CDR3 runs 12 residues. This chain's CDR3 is CAWRRGGNEQFF. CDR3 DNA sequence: TGTGCCTGGAGGCGGGGGGGCAATGAGCAGTTCTTC.